This T cell receptor beta chain was found in a study of T cell repertoires in cytomegalovirus infection. Study findings and constraints: CMV carriers having the relevant HLA were flagged by cumulative public TCR beta family frequency.

This clonotype was observed at least ten times. Its antigen is currently unknown. This CDR3 contains 17 residues. Germline lookup yields CDR1 SGHNT and CDR2 YYREEE (reference sequence). The V gene end was trimmed by 7 bases and the J gene end by 4 bases; junction bases not matched to a gene: 17. TCRdb fed the reads into MiXCR, producing one record per CDR3 protein. The table has hundreds of thousands of distinct CDR3 sequences, approximately 7% seen once. The sample was PBMCs. This TCR was recovered from a human donor in good health (CMV status not recorded). Some clones in this sample may be carry-over from other donors' samples. The chain couples TRBV5-4 to TRBJ2-5, with 9 positions matching TRBD2. The DNA for the CDR3 is TGTGCCAGCTACGATTATTTGCGGGGGGGCCAGGGAGAGACCCAGTACTTC. Its translation is CASYDYLRGGQGETQYF.